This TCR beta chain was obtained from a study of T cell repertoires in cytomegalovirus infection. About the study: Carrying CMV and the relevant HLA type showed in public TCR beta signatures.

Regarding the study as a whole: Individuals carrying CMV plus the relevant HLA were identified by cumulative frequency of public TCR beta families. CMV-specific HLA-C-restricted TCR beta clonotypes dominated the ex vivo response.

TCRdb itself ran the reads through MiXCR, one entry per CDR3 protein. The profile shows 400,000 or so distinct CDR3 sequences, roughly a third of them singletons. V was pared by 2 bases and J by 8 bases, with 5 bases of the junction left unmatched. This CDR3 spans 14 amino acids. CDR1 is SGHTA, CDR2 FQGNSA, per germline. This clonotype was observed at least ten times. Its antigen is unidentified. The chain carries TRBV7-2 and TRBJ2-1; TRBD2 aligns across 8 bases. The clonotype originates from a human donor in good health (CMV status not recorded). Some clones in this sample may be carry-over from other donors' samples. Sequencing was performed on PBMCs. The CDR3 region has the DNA TGTGCCAGCAGCTTAAGACTAGCGAACGATGAGCAGTTCTTC. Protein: CASSLRLANDEQFF.